The source of this TCR beta chain is a study of a mutant IDH1 vaccine in newly diagnosed glioma. Study context: Vaccines were begun 4-6 weeks after radiotherapy alone, or with temozolomide cycles. Most patients had radiochemotherapy with temozolomide before enrollment; others had one alone.

The germline V and J ends were trimmed by 0 bases and 8 bases, with 20 bases remaining between them. This CDR3 is 17 amino acids long. Germline V gene sequence: CDR1 SGDLS, CDR2 YYNGEE. Notes on the study in general: Researchers report vaccine-induced immune responses in over 90% of patients. Seemingly, top peripheral T cell clonotype changes bore no relation to pseudoprogression.

Time point noted: week 11, during vaccination. Every vaccine dose comprised 300 ug of mutant IDH1 20-mer peptide plus topical imiquimod. A remark on this clone: The antigen is not known.

Produced via immunoSEQ multiplex PCR; TCRdb's table is partial and in-frame only. The sample includes fewer than 150,000 clones, roughly 90% of them seen just once. The receptor comes from a woman aged 50 to 65 with glioma. The sequenced sample was PBMCs, obtained from a glioma patient whose treatment included an IDH1 peptide vaccine. The chain has TRBV9 and TRBJ1-4; D remains unclear. In DNA form, the CDR3 reads TGTGCCAGCAGCGTAGCAAACGGGAAAGGAGTAGGGGAAAAACTGTTTTTT. This sequence encodes CASSVANGKGVGEKLFF.